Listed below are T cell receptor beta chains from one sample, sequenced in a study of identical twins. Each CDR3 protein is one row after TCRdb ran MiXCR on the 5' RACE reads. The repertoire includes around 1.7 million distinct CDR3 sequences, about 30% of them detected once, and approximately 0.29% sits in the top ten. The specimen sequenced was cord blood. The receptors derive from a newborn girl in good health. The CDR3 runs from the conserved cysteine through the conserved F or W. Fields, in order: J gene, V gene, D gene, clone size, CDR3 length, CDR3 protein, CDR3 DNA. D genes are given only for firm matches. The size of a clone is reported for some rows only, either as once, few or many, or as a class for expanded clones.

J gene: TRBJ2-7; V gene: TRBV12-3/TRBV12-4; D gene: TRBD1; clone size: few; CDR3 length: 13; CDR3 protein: CASTKDRGHEQYF; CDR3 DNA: TGTGCCAGCACAAAGGACAGGGGCCACGAGCAGTACTTC
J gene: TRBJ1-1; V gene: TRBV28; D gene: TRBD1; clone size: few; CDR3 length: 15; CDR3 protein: CASSLHRTGGTEAFF; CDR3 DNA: TGTGCCAGCAGTTTACACCGGACAGGGGGCACTGAAGCTTTCTTT
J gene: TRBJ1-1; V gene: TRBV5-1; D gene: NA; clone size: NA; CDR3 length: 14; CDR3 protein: CASSLVRETTEAFF; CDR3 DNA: TGCGCCAGCAGCTTAGTCAGGGAGACCACTGAAGCTTTCTTT
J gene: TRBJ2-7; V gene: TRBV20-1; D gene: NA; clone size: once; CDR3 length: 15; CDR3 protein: CSAREWRAGSYEQYF; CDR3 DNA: TGCAGTGCTAGAGAATGGAGGGCCGGCTCCTACGAGCAGTACTTC
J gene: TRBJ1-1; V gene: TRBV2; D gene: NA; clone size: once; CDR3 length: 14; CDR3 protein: CASSAWGRDTEAFF; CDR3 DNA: TGTGCCAGCAGTGCTTGGGGGCGGGACACTGAAGCTTTCTTT
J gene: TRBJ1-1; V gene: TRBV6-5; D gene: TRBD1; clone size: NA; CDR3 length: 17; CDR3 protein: CASSYGQGGRENTEAFF; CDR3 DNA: TGTGCCAGCAGTTACGGACAGGGAGGGAGGGAGAACACTGAAGCTTTCTTT
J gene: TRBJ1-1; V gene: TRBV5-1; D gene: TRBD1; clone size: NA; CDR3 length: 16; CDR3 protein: CASSLGDRGEHTEAFF; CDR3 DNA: TGCGCCAGCAGCCTAGGGGACAGGGGAGAGCACACTGAAGCTTTCTTT
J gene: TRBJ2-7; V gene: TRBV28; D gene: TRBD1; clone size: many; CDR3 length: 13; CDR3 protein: CASSWGQSYEQYF; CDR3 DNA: TGCGCCAGCAGCTGGGGACAGAGCTACGAGCAGTACTTC
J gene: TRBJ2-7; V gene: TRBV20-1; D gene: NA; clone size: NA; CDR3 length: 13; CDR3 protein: CSAQIVSSHEQYF; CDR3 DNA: TGCAGTGCCCAGATTGTTAGTTCCCACGAGCAGTACTTC
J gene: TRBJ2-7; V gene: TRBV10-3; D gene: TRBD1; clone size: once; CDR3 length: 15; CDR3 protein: CAIRDPGGERDERYF; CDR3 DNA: TGTGCCATCAGGGATCCAGGGGGCGAAAGAGACGAGCGGTACTTC
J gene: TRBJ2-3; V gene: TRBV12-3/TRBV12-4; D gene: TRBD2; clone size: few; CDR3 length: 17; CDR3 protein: CASTTALAGLSTDTQYF; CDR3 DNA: TGTGCCAGCACTACAGCCTTAGCGGGCCTTAGCACAGATACGCAGTATTTT